These T cell receptor beta chains were read from a single sample in a study of immune cell composition in non-small cell lung cancer. The assay was immunoSEQ multiplex PCR, and TCRdb's table has in-frame clones only and misses some. The repertoire holds about 4,800 clones, with about 83% as singletons. Sample: lung tumor tissue. The receptors come from a human donor with non-small cell lung cancer. CDR3s include the opening cysteine and the closing phenylalanine or tryptophan. Fields, in order: clone size, V gene, J gene, D gene, CDR3 protein, CDR3 DNA. The D gene is left open where the match is weak. Clone size appears in some rows only: once, few, many, or a class for an expanded clone.

NA	TRBV5-1	TRBJ2-1	TRBD2	CASSFSILAVNEQFF	TGCGCCAGCAGCTTCTCTATACTAGCGGTCAATGAGCAGTTCTTC
NA	TRBV7-8	TRBJ2-7	NA	CASSWDIGGEQYF	TGTGCCAGCAGCTGGGACATAGGCGGGGAGCAGTACTTC
few	TRBV6-6	TRBJ2-2	TRBD1	CASSFRDRLTGELFF	TGTGCCAGCAGTTTCCGGGACAGACTCACCGGGGAGCTGTTTTTT
NA	TRBV5-4	TRBJ2-7	TRBD1	CASSPRQGSEQYF	TGTGCCAGCAGTCCCCGACAGGGGAGCGAGCAGTACTTC
NA	TRBV7-8	TRBJ2-3	NA	CASSLLVGPSTDTQYF	TGTGCCAGCAGCTTACTCGTAGGACCTAGCACAGATACGCAGTATTTT
NA	TRBV2	TRBJ2-7	NA	CASSPWTAGTYEQYF	TGTGCCAGCAGTCCTTGGACAGCGGGAACCTACGAGCAGTACTTC
NA	TRBV6-6	TRBJ1-3	NA	CASSPSGSGNTIYF	TGTGCCAGCAGTCCCTCTGGTTCTGGAAACACCATATATTTT
NA	TRBV18	TRBJ2-3	TRBD2	CASSPIGTSGGKDTQYF	TGTGCCAGCTCACCAATCGGGACTAGCGGGGGTAAAGATACGCAGTATTTT
NA	TRBV7-3	TRBJ2-1	TRBD2	CASSPGTSGVGEQFF	TGTGCCAGCAGCCCAGGGACTAGCGGGGTTGGCGAGCAGTTCTTC
NA	TRBV5-1	TRBJ2-3	NA	CASSFTGGPTDTQYF	TGCGCCAGCAGCTTTACCGGGGGGCCTACAGATACGCAGTATTTT
NA	TRBV10-2	TRBJ1-2	NA	CASSEAQNYGYTF	TGCGCCAGCAGTGAAGCCCAGAACTATGGCTACACCTTC
once	TRBV5-4	TRBJ2-5	TRBD2	CASSPTSGGGGTETQYF	TGTGCCAGCAGCCCCACTAGCGGGGGAGGCGGAACGGAGACCCAGTACTTC